A selection of T cell receptor beta chains follows, all from one sample in a study of T cells in localized non-small cell lung cancer. Produced via immunoSEQ multiplex PCR; TCRdb's table is partial and in-frame only. The repertoire holds about 40,000 clones, with about 86% as singletons. The source was peripheral blood mononuclear cells, collected before any cancer treatment. All receptors come from a male donor at least 60 years old with stage II lung adenocarcinoma. Each CDR3 is given with its conserved first and last residue. The D gene is left open where the match is weak. Expanded clones get a size class; other rows say once, few or many, or leave the size out.

V	J	D	size	CDR3	DNA
TRBV7-2	TRBJ2-3	TRBD1	.	CASSSSGTGGLGTDTQYF	TGTGCCAGCAGCTCATCCGGGACAGGGGGTTTGGGCACAGATACGCAGTATTTT
TRBV6-5	TRBJ2-2	.	.	CASNEGTRNTGELFF	TGTGCCAGCAATGAGGGGACAAGGAACACCGGGGAGCTGTTTTTT
TRBV7-2	TRBJ2-1	TRBD2	.	CASLLAGGANEQFF	TGTGCCAGCCTCTTAGCGGGAGGGGCTAATGAGCAGTTCTTC
TRBV7-2	TRBJ1-5	.	.	CASSLVPLNQPQHF	TGTGCCAGCAGCTTAGTCCCTCTCAATCAGCCCCAGCATTTT
TRBV29-1	TRBJ1-2	.	.	CSGSGSEGGYTF	TGCAGCGGAAGCGGCAGCGAAGGGGGCTACACCTTC
TRBV9	TRBJ2-4	.	.	CASSGGMGTGAKNIQYF	TGTGCCAGCAGCGGGGGAATGGGGACCGGGGCCAAAAACATTCAGTACTTC
TRBV2	TRBJ1-5	.	.	CASSIQGGYQPQHF	TGTGCCAGCAGTATACAAGGGGGGTATCAGCCCCAGCATTTT
TRBV28	TRBJ2-3	.	.	CASSSPGYTDTQYF	TGTGCCAGCAGTTCCCCGGGCTACACAGATACGCAGTATTTT
TRBV19	TRBJ2-3	.	.	CASSRDSIPDTQYF	TGTGCCAGTAGTAGAGACAGTATCCCAGATACGCAGTATTTT
TRBV7-6	TRBJ2-7	TRBD1	few	CASSPGQGGYEQYF	TGTGCCAGCAGCCCCGGACAGGGAGGATACGAGCAGTACTTC
TRBV5-6	TRBJ1-1	.	.	CASSLDNGYTEAFF	TGTGCCAGCAGCTTGGACAACGGGTACACTGAAGCTTTCTTT
TRBV4-2	TRBJ2-7	.	.	CASSQGGNQAYEQYF	TGTGCCAGCAGCCAAGGTGGGAATCAGGCCTACGAGCAGTACTTC
TRBV6-5	TRBJ1-4	.	.	CASRRDLATNEKLFF	TGTGCCAGCAGGAGGGATCTCGCAACTAATGAAAAACTGTTTTTT
TRBV14	TRBJ2-1	TRBD2	.	CASSPILGLARGGEQFF	TGTGCCAGCAGCCCTATACTGGGACTAGCGCGGGGGGGTGAGCAGTTCTTC
TRBV18	TRBJ1-2	.	few	CASSPNRGGANYGYTF	TGTGCCAGCTCACCGAATAGAGGAGGGGCTAACTATGGCTACACCTTC
TRBV5-4	TRBJ2-1	.	once	CASSLEGLEQFF	TGTGCCAGCAGCTTGGAGGGCCTTGAGCAGTTCTTC
TRBV5-1	TRBJ2-7	.	.	CASSSATVIGEQYF	TGCGCCAGCAGCTCCGCGACGGTAATCGGCGAGCAGTACTTC
TRBV5-6	TRBJ1-1	.	.	CASSWDLNSAFF	TGTGCCAGCAGTTGGGACCTTAACTCGGCTTTCTTT
TRBV4-1	TRBJ1-2	.	.	CASSQAGAVYGYTF	TGCGCCAGCAGCCAAGCCGGGGCGGTATATGGCTACACCTTC
TRBV18	TRBJ1-2	.	few	CASSPSGAANNYGYTF	TGTGCCAGCTCGCCCTCGGGGGCAGCTAATAACTATGGCTACACCTTC
TRBV7-2	TRBJ2-3	.	.	CASSLRLGHTQYF	TGTGCCAGCAGCTTACGCCTGGGGCATACGCAGTATTTT
TRBV5-4	TRBJ1-2	TRBD1	.	CASRPGGTGVSRGYTF	TGTGCCAGCAGACCGGGGGGGACAGGGGTGAGTCGAGGCTACACCTTC
TRBV7-2	TRBJ2-3	TRBD2	few	CASSQNGLAAYTDTQYF	TGTGCCAGCAGCCAAAACGGACTAGCGGCTTACACAGATACGCAGTATTTT
TRBV7-9	TRBJ2-7	.	.	CASSPRKGQDGEQYF	TGTGCCAGCAGCCCCCGCAAAGGTCAGGACGGCGAGCAGTACTTC
TRBV28	TRBJ2-5	.	.	CASSSGGGGETQYF	TGTGCCAGCAGCTCCGGGGGAGGCGGAGAGACCCAGTACTTC
TRBV28	TRBJ1-1	TRBD1	.	CASSLYFLQGPNTEAFF	TGTGCCAGCAGTTTATACTTCTTACAGGGGCCGAACACTGAAGCTTTCTTT
TRBV5-1	TRBJ1-1	TRBD1	few	CASSLIGTGGARNTEAFF	TGCGCCAGCAGCTTAATTGGGACAGGGGGCGCGAGGAACACTGAAGCTTTCTTT
TRBV30	TRBJ2-7	TRBD1	.	CAWSSTGDHEQYF	TGTGCCTGGAGTTCCACAGGGGACCACGAGCAGTACTTC
TRBV19	TRBJ1-1	TRBD1	.	CASSGGTGWDTEAFF	TGTGCCAGTAGTGGAGGGACAGGATGGGATACTGAAGCTTTCTTT
TRBV10-3	TRBJ2-1	.	.	CAISDIEGHNEQFF	TGTGCCATCAGTGACATTGAGGGGCACAATGAGCAGTTCTTC
TRBV4-3	TRBJ2-7	.	.	CASSQDRGYEQYF	TGCGCCAGCAGCCAAGATCGGGGCTACGAGCAGTACTTC
TRBV11-2	TRBJ2-6	TRBD1	.	CASSSQRTGLFSGANVLTF	TGTGCCAGCAGCTCCCAACGGACAGGGCTTTTCTCTGGGGCCAACGTCCTGACTTTC
TRBV6-1	TRBJ1-4	.	.	CASRRTDLNEKLFF	TGTGCCAGCAGGCGGACAGACCTTAATGAAAAACTGTTTTTT
TRBV19	TRBJ1-1	.	medium-sized	CASSIFDTNNEAFF	TGTGCCAGTAGTATTTTCGACACCAACAATGAAGCTTTCTTT
TRBV18	TRBJ1-5	.	.	CASSMDSGQPQHF	TGTGCCAGCTCGATGGACTCGGGTCAGCCCCAGCATTTT
TRBV19	TRBJ2-7	TRBD2	.	CASSMGQRDGDEQYF	TGTGCCAGTAGTATGGGCCAGCGGGATGGCGACGAGCAGTACTTC
TRBV16	TRBJ1-1	.	.	CASSQSRNTEAFF	TGTGCCAGCAGCCAATCAAGGAACACTGAAGCTTTCTTT
TRBV19	TRBJ1-5	.	.	CASSSSRQGNQPQHF	TGTGCCAGTAGTTCCTCTCGACAGGGCAATCAGCCCCAGCATTTT
TRBV9	TRBJ2-3	TRBD2	.	CASSVGGLAPTDTQYF	TGTGCCAGCAGCGTAGGCGGACTAGCGCCCACAGATACGCAGTATTTT
TRBV30	TRBJ2-7	.	.	CAWRPSSYEQYF	TGTGCCTGGAGGCCGAGCTCCTACGAGCAGTACTTC
TRBV10-3	TRBJ2-2	.	.	CAIRQGSTGELFF	TGTGCCATCAGGCAGGGCAGCACCGGGGAGCTGTTTTTT
TRBV7-9	TRBJ2-2	.	.	CASSLVPGELFF	TGTGCCAGCAGCTTAGTTCCCGGGGAGCTGTTTTTT
TRBV30	TRBJ2-3	.	.	CAWSFFGGTPDTQYF	TGTGCCTGGAGTTTCTTCGGCGGAACCCCGGATACGCAGTATTTT
TRBV6-5	TRBJ2-7	.	once	CASSYSEGYSYEQYF	TGTGCCAGCAGTTACTCGGAGGGCTACTCCTACGAGCAGTACTTC
TRBV27	TRBJ1-1	.	once	CASSPPAQESTALNTEAFF	TGTGCCAGCAGTCCCCCGGCACAGGAGTCAACCGCGTTGAACACTGAAGCTTTCTTT
TRBV11-3	TRBJ1-1	.	few	CASSSRVGAEAFF	TGTGCCAGCAGCTCCCGAGTGGGGGCTGAAGCTTTCTTT
TRBV19	TRBJ2-7	.	.	CASKSPSTYEQYF	TGTGCCAGTAAGAGCCCAAGCACCTACGAGCAGTACTTC
TRBV6-1	TRBJ1-2	TRBD1	.	CASSEGQRVYGYTF	TGTGCCAGCAGTGAGGGACAGAGAGTCTATGGCTACACCTTC
TRBV16	TRBJ2-1	TRBD2	once	CASSQTGTSNGEQFF	TGTGCCAGCAGCCAAACCGGGACTAGCAACGGTGAGCAGTTCTTC
TRBV27	TRBJ2-7	.	.	CASSLRRQDPSEQYF	TGTGCCAGCAGTTTAAGACGACAGGACCCCAGCGAGCAGTACTTC
TRBV6-5	TRBJ2-1	TRBD2	.	CASSYSSGRANEQFF	TGTGCCAGCAGTTACTCGAGCGGGAGGGCCAATGAGCAGTTCTTC
TRBV27	TRBJ2-7	TRBD2	.	CASSFFPSGRSAAYEQYF	TGTGCCAGCAGTTTCTTCCCTAGCGGGAGGTCCGCAGCCTACGAGCAGTACTTC
TRBV19	TRBJ1-5	.	.	CASSSSGSGNQPQHF	TGTGCCAGTAGTTCTTCAGGCTCGGGCAATCAGCCCCAGCATTTT
TRBV4-2	TRBJ2-3	TRBD1	.	CASSPVPRQGADTQYF	TGTGCCAGCAGCCCCGTCCCAAGACAGGGGGCAGATACGCAGTATTTT
TRBV4-2	TRBJ1-4	.	.	CASSQDGGAGDEKLFF	TGTGCCAGCAGCCAAGATGGAGGGGCAGGGGATGAAAAACTGTTTTTT
TRBV7-9	TRBJ2-2	TRBD2	.	CASSLGTSPRGELFF	TGTGCCAGCAGCTTAGGGACTAGTCCGCGTGGGGAGCTGTTTTTT
TRBV10-3	TRBJ2-7	.	few	CAISGGRTPSYEQYF	TGTGCCATCAGTGGGGGAAGGACCCCTTCCTACGAGCAGTACTTC